This TCR beta chain is drawn from a study of blood T cell repertoires in COVID-19. This table comes from immunoSEQ multiplex PCR, and its TCRdb copy is limited to in-frame clones, with some not included. The table records fewer than 300,000 clones, about 91% of them present only once. Germline V lookup: CDR1 GTSNPN, CDR2 SVGIG (reference sequence). This CDR3 is built from 13 residues. V was clipped by 0 bases and J by 14 bases; unmatched bases: 12. This TCR was sampled from a woman in her 40s with acute COVID-19. The chain couples TRBV30 to TRBJ1-2; 7 bases fit TRBD1. The sequencing input was PBMCs or T cells enriched from blood (not recorded which). The CDR3 region is CAWSVRQGGFMTF. DNA of the CDR3: TGTGCCTGGAGTGTAAGGCAGGGGGGATTCATGACCTTC.